The present T cell receptor (beta chain) was sequenced within a study of shared clonotypes between healthy human individuals. Study details: The donors, a couple of women and three men, were aged 18 to 49. Study observations and caveats: Some clonotypes were shared by all four sorted-subset donors, while others were not shared. The non-shared ones had lower generation probabilities than the shared ones.

V gave up 4 bases and J gave up 2 bases; unmatched junction bases: 3. The CDR3 length is 16 residues. The germline V gene has CDR1 LGHNA and CDR2 YNFKEQ. This clone occurred once. Its cognate antigen is unknown. Libraries were prepared by immunoSEQ multiplex PCR; TCRdb keeps only in-frame clonotypes and omits some of them. Of fewer than 400,000 clones in the sample, around 67% were seen once. The sequence was obtained from a man aged 30 to 45 in good health. Specimen: memory CD4+ T cells sorted from blood. As to subset: CD45RA-negative fraction. The chain combines TRBV4-2 with TRBJ2-1, with 12 bases that match TRBD2. Here the CDR3 reads CASSRRTSGTYNEQFF. The CDR3, as DNA: TGTGCCAGCAGCCGCCGGACTAGCGGGACCTACAATGAGCAGTTCTTC.